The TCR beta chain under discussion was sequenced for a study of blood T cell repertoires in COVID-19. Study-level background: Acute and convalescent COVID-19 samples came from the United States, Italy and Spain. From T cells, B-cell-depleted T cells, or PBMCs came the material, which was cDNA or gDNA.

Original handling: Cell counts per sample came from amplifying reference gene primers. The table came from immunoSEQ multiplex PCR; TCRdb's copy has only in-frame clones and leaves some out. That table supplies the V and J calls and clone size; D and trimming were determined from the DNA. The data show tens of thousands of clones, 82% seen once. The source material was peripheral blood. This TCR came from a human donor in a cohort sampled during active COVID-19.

CDR3 coding DNA: TGTGCCATACTTCCAGGGGGCACGGGCTATGGCTACACCTTC. Its translation is CAILPGGTGYGYTF. The chain recombines TRBV6-5 with TRBJ1-2; 8 nucleotides match TRBD1. From germline, CDR1 is MNHEY and CDR2 SVGAGI. V lost 10 bases, J lost 4 bases, and 11 bases stayed unmatched. This CDR3 is 14 amino acids long.